Below, 8 T cell receptor beta chains from the same sample are listed, as sequenced in a study of CD8 T cells in ankylosing spondylitis. TCRdb reprocessed the 5' RACE reads with MiXCR, giving one entry per CDR3 protein. Here the sample spans under 130,000 distinct CDR3 sequences, more than 20% being singletons. Sequencing used synovial fluid, either unsorted or a sorted T cell fraction (not recorded which). The origin of the receptors is a male donor with ankylosing spondylitis.

The chain joins TRBV5-1 to TRBJ1-2; D is unresolved. V was pared by 4 bases and J by 2 bases, with 6 bases between. The CDR3 runs to 12 residues. Looked up from germline, CDR1 is SGHRS and CDR2 is YFSETQ. The chain's CDR3 is CASSPLNYGYTF. The CDR3 DNA sequence: TGCGCCAGCAGCCCTCTCAACTATGGCTACACCTTC.

The V call is TRBV30, the J call TRBJ2-2; D might be TRBD1 (5 bases). Germline CDR1 GTSNPN, CDR2 SVGIG (reference sequence). This CDR3 contains 14 residues. V shed 3 bases and J shed 3 bases, with 11 bases lying between them. CDR3 coding DNA: TGTGCCTGGAGAGTGGGGCGTTACACCGGGGAGCTGTTTTTT. As protein: CAWRVGRYTGELFF.

Comments on this clonotype: One end of the junction is discordant with germline, which a read error may explain. V is TRBV9 and J is TRBJ2-3; no clear D gene. The CDR3 runs to 17 residues. CDR1 SGDLS and CDR2 YYNGEE come from the germline V gene. For the CDR3, the DNA is TGTGACAGCAGCCCCTACGTAGGCTTAGGATCCACAGATACGCAGTATTTT. Its protein product is CDSSPYVGLGSTDTQYF.

The table lists this clonotype with a few counts. This chain connects TRBV29-1 to TRBJ2-7; no clear D gene. The CDR3 is made up of 12 amino acids. The germline V gene has CDR1 SQVTM and CDR2 ANQGSEA. V was cut by 6 bases and J by 0 bases, with 9 bases left in between. Written as DNA, the CDR3 is TGCAGCGTCGCTACAAGCTCCTACGAGCAGTACTTC. It codes for CSVATSSYEQYF.

This clonotype was counted at least ten times. The chain uses TRBV20-1 and TRBJ2-3, with D perhaps matching TRBD2 (5 bases). The germline CDR1 and CDR2 sequences are DFQATT and SNEGSKA (reference sequence). V was cut by 3 bases and J by 2 bases, with 15 bases left in between. CDR3 length: 15 residues. The CDR3 sequence: CSASSVGSYTDTQYF. The CDR3 DNA reads TGCAGTGCTAGCTCGGTGGGGAGTTACACAGATACGCAGTATTTT.

This clonotype was seen a few times. The chain uses TRBV12-5 and TRBJ2-3; TRBD2 might be the D (6 bases). The CDR3 is 16 residues long. CDR1 is LGHNT, CDR2 FRNRAP, per germline. Trimming shortened V by 2 bases and J by 1 base, and 13 bases separated the two germline ends. CDR3 DNA: TGTGCTAGTGGTTTGAAACTGGGACTTGGCACAGATACGCAGTATTTT. It yields the protein CASGLKLGLGTDTQYF.

The chain recombines TRBV24-1 with TRBJ2-1; 10 bases agree with TRBD2. The CDR3 is made up of 17 amino acids. V was pared by 4 bases and J by 1 base, with 6 bases of the junction left unmatched. Germline V lookup: CDR1 KGHDR, CDR2 SFDVKD. This chain's CDR3 is CATSDPSGRRSYNEQFF. The CDR3 DNA reads as TGTGCCACCAGTGACCCTAGCGGGAGAAGGTCCTACAATGAGCAGTTCTTC.

The chain links TRBV7-9 to TRBJ2-1; the D is unclear. The CDR3 length is 13 residues. The V end lost 2 bases, the J end lost 8 bases, and 10 bases lay between the germline ends. Germline assignment: CDR1 SEHNR and CDR2 FQNEAQ (reference sequence). CDR3 in DNA: TGTGCCAGCAGCTTATTATCCGGCGATGAGCAGTTCTTC. Translation: CASSLLSGDEQFF.